This TCR beta chain was sequenced during a study of graft-versus-host responses after intestinal transplantation. Some clones are missing from TCRdb's copy, which holds only in-frame ones; the method was immunoSEQ multiplex PCR. The sample carries about 9,700 clones, roughly 31% recorded once. Germline V gives CDR1 SGHVS, CDR2 FNYEAQ. The CDR3 is 13 residues long. This clone was detected a few times. The sample in question was alloreactive CD4+ T cells from a mixed lymphocyte reaction culture, obtained before transplantation. Specified subset: CFSE-low proliferating T cells sorted from roughly 6-day pre-transplant mixed lymphocyte reaction (GvH or HvG direction). The clonotype was recovered from a human patient who was an organ donor for intestinal transplantation. J is TRBJ1-1 and V is TRBV7-6; weak D call: TRBD1 (5 bases). CDR3 bases: TGTCGCTGCCAGGGCCCATTGAACACTGAAGCTTTCTTT. Its translation is CRCQGPLNTEAFF.